This TCR beta chain came from a study of blood T cell repertoires in COVID-19. Overall study: The samples span acute and convalescent COVID-19 from the United States, Italy and Spain. PBMCs, B-cell-depleted T cells, or T cells were the source of the cDNA or gDNA that made up the material.

TCRdb's copy holds only in-frame clones and misses some; the assay was immunoSEQ multiplex PCR. The table lists 100,000 to 150,000 clones, approximately 85% of them singletons. Germline V CDR1 and CDR2: SNHLY, FYNNEI. V lost 7 bases, J lost 7 bases, and 6 bases stayed unmatched. The CDR3 sequence is 13 residues long. Seattle patients were enrolled during active infection and followed longitudinally. The clonotype comes from an elderly woman with COVID-19, enrolled during active disease. The chain is built from TRBV2 and TRBJ1-5; 8 bases match TRBD1. The specimen was peripheral blood. CDR3 DNA: TGTGCCAGCACCGGACAGGGTAGACAGCCCCAGCATTTT. Translation gives CASTGQGRQPQHF. Full variable domain (missing parts from reference TRBV2 and TRBJ1-5): EPEVTQTPSHQVTQMGQEVILRCVPISNHLYFYWYRQILGQKVEFLVSFYNNEISEKSEIFDDQFSVERPDGSNFTLKIRSTKLEDSAMYFCASTGQGRQPQHFGDGTRLSIL.